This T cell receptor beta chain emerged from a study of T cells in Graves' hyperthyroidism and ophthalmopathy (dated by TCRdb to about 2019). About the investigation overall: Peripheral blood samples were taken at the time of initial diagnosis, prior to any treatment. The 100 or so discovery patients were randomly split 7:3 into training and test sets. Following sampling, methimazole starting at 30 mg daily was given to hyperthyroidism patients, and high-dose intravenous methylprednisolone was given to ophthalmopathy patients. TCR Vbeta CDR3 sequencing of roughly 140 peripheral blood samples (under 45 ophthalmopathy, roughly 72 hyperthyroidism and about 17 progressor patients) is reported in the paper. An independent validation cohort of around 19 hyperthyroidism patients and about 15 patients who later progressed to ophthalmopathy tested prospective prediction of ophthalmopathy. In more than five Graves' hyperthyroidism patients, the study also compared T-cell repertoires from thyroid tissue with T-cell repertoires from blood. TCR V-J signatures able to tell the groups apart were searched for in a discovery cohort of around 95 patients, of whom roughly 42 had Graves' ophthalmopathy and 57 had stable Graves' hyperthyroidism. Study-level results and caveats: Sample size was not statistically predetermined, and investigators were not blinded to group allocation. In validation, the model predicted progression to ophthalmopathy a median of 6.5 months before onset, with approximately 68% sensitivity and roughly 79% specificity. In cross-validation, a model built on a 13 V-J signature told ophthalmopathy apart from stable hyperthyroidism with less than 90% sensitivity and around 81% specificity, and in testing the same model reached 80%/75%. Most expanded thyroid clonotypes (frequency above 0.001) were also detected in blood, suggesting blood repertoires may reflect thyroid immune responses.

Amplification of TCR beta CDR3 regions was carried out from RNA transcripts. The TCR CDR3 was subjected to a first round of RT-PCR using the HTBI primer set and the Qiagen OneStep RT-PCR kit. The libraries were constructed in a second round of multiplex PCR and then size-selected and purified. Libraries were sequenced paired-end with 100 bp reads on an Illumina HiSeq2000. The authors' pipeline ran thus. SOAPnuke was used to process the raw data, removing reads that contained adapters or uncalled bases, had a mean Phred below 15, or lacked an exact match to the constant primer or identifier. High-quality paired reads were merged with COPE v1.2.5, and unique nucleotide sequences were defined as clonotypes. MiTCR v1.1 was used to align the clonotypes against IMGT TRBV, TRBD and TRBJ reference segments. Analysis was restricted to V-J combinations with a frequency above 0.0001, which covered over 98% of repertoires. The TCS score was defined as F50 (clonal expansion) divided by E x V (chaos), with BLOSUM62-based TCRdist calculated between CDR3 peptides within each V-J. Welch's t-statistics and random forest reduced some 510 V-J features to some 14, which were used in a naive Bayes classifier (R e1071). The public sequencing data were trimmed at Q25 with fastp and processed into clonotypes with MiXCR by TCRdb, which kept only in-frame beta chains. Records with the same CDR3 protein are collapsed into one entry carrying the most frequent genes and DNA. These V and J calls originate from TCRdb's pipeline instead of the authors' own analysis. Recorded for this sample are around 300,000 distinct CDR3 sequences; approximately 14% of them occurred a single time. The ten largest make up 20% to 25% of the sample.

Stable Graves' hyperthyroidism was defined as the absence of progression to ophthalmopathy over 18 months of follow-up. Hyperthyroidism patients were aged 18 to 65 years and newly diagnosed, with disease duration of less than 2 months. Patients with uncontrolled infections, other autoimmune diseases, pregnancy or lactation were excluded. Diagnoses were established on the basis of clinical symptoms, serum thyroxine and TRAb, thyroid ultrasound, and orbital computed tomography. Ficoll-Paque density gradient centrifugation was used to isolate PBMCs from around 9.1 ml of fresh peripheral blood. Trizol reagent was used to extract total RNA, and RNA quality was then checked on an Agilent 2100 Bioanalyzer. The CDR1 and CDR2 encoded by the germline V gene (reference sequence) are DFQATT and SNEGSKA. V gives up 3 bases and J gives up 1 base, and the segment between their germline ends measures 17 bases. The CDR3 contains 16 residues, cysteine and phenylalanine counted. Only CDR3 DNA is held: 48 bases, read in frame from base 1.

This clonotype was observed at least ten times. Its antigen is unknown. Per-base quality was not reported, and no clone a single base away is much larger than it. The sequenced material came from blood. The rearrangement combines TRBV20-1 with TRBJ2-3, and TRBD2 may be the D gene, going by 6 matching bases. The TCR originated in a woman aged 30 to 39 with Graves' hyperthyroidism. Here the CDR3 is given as CSARSYRSGGTDTQYF. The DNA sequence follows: TGCAGTGCTAGGTCGTATCGATCGGGAGGCACAGATACGCAGTATTTT.